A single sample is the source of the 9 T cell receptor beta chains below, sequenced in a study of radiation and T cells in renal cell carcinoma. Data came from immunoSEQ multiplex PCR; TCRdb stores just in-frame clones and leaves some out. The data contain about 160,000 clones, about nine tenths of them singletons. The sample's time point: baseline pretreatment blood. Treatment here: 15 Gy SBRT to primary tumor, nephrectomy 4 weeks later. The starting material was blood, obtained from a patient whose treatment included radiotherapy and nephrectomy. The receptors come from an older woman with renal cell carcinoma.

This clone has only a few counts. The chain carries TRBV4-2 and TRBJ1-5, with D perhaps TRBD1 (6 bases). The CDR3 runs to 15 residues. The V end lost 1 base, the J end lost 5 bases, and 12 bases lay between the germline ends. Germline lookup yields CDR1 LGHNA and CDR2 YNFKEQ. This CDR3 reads CASSQAGAEDQPQHF. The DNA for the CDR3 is TGTGCCAGCAGCCAAGCAGGGGCAGAGGATCAGCCCCAGCATTTT.

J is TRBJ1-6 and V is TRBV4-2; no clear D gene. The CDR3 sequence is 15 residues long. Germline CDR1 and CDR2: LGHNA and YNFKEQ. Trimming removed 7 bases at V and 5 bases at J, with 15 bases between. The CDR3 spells CASTPDGRNNSPLHF. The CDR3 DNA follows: TGTGCCAGCACCCCGGATGGACGGAATAATTCACCCCTCCACTTT.

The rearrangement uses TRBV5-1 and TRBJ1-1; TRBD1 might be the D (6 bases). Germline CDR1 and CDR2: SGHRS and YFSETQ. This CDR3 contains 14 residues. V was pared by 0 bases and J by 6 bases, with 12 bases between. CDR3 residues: CASSLGGATPEAFF. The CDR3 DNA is TGCGCCAGCAGCTTGGGGGGGGCCACCCCTGAAGCTTTCTTT. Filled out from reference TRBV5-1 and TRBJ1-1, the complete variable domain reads KAGVTQTPRYLIKTRGQQVTLSCSPISGHRSVSWYQQTPGQGLQFLFEYFSETQRNKGNFPGRFSGRQFSNSRSEMNVSTLELGDSALYLCASSLGGATPEAFFGQGTRLTVV.

The CDR3 nucleotides are TGTGCCACCTCCCCAACAGGAGCAACTAATGAAAAACTGTTTTTT. Amino acid sequence: CATSPTGATNEKLFF. This sequence joins TRBV27 and TRBJ1-4; tentatively, D is TRBD1 (5 bases). V lost 10 bases and J lost 0, with 15 bases in between. The CDR3 sequence is 15 residues long. Germline V lookup: CDR1 MNHEY, CDR2 SMNVEV (reference sequence).

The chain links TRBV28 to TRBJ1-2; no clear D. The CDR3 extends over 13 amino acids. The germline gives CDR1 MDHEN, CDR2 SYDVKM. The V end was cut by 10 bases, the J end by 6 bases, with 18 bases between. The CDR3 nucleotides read TGTGCCACCCTACCTGGGGTATTAGATGGCTACACCTTC. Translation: CATLPGVLDGYTF.

The CDR3 region has the DNA TGTGCCAGCAGTTTGGGGGCTAGCGGGGGCCGCACAGATACGCAGTATTTT. Its translation: CASSLGASGGRTDTQYF. The rearrangement uses TRBV6-4 and TRBJ2-3; 10 nucleotides match TRBD2. J lost 1 base, V lost 5 bases, and 9 bases had no gene match. Germline CDR1 MRHNA, CDR2 SNTAGT. The CDR3 spans 17 residues.

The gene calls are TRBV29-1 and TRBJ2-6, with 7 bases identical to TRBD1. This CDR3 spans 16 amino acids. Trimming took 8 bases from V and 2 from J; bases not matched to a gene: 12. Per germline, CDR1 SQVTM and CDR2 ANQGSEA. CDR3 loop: CSIYWAGGAGANVLTF. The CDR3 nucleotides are TGCAGCATTTACTGGGCAGGGGGAGCTGGGGCCAACGTCCTGACTTTC.

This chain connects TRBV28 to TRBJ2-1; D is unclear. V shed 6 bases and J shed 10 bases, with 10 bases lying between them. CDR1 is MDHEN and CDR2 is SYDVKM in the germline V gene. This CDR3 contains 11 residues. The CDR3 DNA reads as TGTGCCAGCAGAAGACGCGGCGAGCAGTTCTTC. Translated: CASRRRGEQFF. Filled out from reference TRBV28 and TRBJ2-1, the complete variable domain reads DVKVTQSSRYLVKRTGEKVFLECVQDMDHENMFWYRQDPGLGLRLIYFSYDVKMKEKGDIPEGYSVSREKKERFSLILESASTNQTSMYLCASRRRGEQFFGPGTRLTVL.

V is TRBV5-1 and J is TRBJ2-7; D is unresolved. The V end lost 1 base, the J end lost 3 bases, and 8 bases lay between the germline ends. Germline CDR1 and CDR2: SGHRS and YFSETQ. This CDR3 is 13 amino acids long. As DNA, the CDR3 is TGCGCCAGCAGCTTGTTGAGGAACTACGAGCAGTACTTC. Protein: CASSLLRNYEQYF.